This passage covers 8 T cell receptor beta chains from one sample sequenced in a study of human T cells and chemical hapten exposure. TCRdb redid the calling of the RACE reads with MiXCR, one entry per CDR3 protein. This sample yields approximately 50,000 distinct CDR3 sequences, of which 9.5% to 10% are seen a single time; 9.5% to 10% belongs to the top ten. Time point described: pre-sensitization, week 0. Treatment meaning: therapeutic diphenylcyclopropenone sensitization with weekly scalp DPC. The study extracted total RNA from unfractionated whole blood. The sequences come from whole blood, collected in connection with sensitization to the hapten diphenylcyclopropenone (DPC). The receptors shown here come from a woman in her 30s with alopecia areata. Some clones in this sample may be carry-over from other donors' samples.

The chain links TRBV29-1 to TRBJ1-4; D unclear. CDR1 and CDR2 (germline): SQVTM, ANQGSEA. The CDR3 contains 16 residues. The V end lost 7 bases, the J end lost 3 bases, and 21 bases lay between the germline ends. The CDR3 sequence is CSARTVRPRPNEKLFF. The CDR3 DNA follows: TGCAGCGCCCGGACTGTACGGCCTAGACCTAATGAAAAACTGTTTTTT. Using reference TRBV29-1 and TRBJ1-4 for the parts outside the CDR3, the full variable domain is SAVISQKPSRDICQRGTSLTIQCQVDSQVTMMFWYRQQPGQSLTLIATANQGSEATYESGFVIDKFPISRPNLTFSTLTVSNMSPEDSSIYLCSARTVRPRPNEKLFFGSGTQLSVL.

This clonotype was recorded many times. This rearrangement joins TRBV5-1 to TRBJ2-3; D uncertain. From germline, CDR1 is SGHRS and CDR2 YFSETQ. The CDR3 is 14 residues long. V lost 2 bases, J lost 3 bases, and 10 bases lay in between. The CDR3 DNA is TGCGCCAGCAGCTTAGAAAGGTCAACAGATACGCAGTATTTT. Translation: CASSLERSTDTQYF. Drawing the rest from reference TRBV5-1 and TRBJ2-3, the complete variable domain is KAGVTQTPRYLIKTRGQQVTLSCSPISGHRSVSWYQQTPGQGLQFLFEYFSETQRNKGNFPGRFSGRQFSNSRSEMNVSTLELGDSALYLCASSLERSTDTQYFGPGTRLTVL.

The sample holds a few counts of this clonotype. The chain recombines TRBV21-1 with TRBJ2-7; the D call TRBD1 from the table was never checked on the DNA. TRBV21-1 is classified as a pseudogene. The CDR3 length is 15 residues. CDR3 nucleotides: TGTGCCAGCAGCAAGCCCGTTCGGGTCGGGGCCGAGCAGTACTTC. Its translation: CASSKPVRVGAEQYF.

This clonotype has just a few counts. The DNA for the CDR3 is TGTGCCAGCTCAAGCCAACAGGGAAACACTGAAGCTTTCTTT. Translated, it gives CASSSQQGNTEAFF. The V call is TRBV18, the J call TRBJ1-1, with D possibly being TRBD1 (6 bases). From germline, CDR1 is KGHSH and CDR2 LQKENI. This CDR3 comprises 14 residues. Deletions cut 5 bases from V and 2 bases from J, with 12 bases between. The whole variable domain, remainder taken from reference TRBV18 and TRBJ1-1, is NAGVMQNPRHLVRRRGQEARLRCSPMKGHSHVYWYRQLPEEGLKFMVYLQKENIIDESGMPKERFSAEFPKEGPSILRIQQVVRGDSAAYFCASSSQQGNTEAFFGQGTRLTVV.

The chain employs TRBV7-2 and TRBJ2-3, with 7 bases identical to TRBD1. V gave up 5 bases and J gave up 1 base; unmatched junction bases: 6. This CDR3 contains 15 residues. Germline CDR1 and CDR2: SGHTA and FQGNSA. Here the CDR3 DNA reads TGTGCCAGCAGCAATAGGGGGCCCGGCACAGATACGCAGTATTTT. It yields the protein CASSNRGPGTDTQYF.

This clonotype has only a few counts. The CDR3 region has the DNA TGTGCCAGTACCCCGACAGAACACAATGAGCAGTTCTTC. Amino acids: CASTPTEHNEQFF. The rearrangement links TRBV19 to TRBJ2-1; possible D gene TRBD1, 5 bases. Germline V CDR1 and CDR2: LNHDA, SQIVND (reference sequence). V lost 7 bases, J lost 5 bases, and 12 bases lay in between. This CDR3 has 13 amino acids.

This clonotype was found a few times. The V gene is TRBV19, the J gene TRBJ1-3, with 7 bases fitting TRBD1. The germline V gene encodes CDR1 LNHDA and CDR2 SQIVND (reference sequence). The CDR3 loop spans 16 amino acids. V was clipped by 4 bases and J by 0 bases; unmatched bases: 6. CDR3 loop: CASSNEGAASGNTIYF. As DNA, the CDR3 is TGTGCCAGTAGTAATGAGGGGGCTGCCTCTGGAAACACCATATATTTT.

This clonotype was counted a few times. The CDR3 region is CASSISRDSNEQFF. The CDR3 DNA sequence: TGTGCCAGTAGTATCTCAAGGGACTCCAATGAGCAGTTCTTC. The genes are TRBV19 and TRBJ2-1, with a tentative D call TRBD2 (6 bases). The CDR3 sequence is 14 residues long. Germline values: CDR1 LNHDA, CDR2 SQIVND (reference sequence). V was trimmed by 3 bases and J by 6 bases, leaving 12 bases between them.